This is a list of T cell receptor beta chains from one sample in a study of T cell repertoires in cytomegalovirus infection. These receptors lack a known antigen. TCRdb reprocessed the reads with MiXCR, giving one entry per CDR3 protein. This table has about 770,000 distinct CDR3 sequences, about 29% appearing once. The source material was cultured CD8+ T cells from PBMCs, sampled from culture after CMV antigen stimulation. These receptors came from a human donor in good health (CMV status not recorded). Some clones in this sample may be carry-over from other donors' samples. CDR3s leave out the opening cysteine and the closing phenylalanine or tryptophan.

v_gene	j_gene	CDR3aa
TRBV7-7	TRBJ2-5	ASSLAPGSETQY
TRBV12-3/TRBV12-4	TRBJ1-1	ASSWRTAEAF
TRBV4-1	TRBJ1-1	ASSQGPALNTEAF
TRBV3-1	TRBJ1-3	ASSSDSGNTIY
TRBV5-4	TRBJ2-6	ASSWGGGAGANVLT
TRBV5-1	TRBJ2-1	ASSSRPPGDEQF
TRBV7-2	TRBJ2-2	ASSLNGPNTGELF
TRBV19	TRBJ1-5	ASSIPGYNQPQH
TRBV6-4	TRBJ1-6	ASSDSRGPEGNSPLH
TRBV11-2	TRBJ1-2	ASSLSRGGNGYT
TRBV6-2/TRBV6-3	TRBJ2-1	ASSYQVPAGSSYNEQF
TRBV7-9	TRBJ1-4	ASSLIRGEGSERTEKLF
TRBV20-1	TRBJ2-1	SAPGLAGAISLSSYNEQF
TRBV12-3/TRBV12-4	TRBJ2-1	ASRSGGALFEQF
TRBV6-2/TRBV6-3	TRBJ1-1	ASSPGQGWAEAF
TRBV10-3	TRBJ1-2	ATLQQERDYT
TRBV5-4	TRBJ2-7	ASSSPSGDEQY